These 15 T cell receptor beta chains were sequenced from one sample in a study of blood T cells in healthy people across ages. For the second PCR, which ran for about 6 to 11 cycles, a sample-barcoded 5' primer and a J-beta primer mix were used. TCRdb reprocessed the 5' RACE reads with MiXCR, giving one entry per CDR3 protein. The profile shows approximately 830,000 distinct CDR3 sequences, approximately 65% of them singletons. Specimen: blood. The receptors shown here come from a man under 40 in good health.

The CDR3 nucleotides are TGTGCCAGCACCACTAGATCGGGACAGTACTACGAGCAGTACTTC. It codes for CASTTRSGQYYEQYF. The chain is built from TRBV6-2 or TRBV6-3 and TRBJ2-7, with 7 bases fitting TRBD1. The V and J ends lost 7 bases and 3 bases, in that order; junction bases with no gene match: 12. This CDR3 comprises 15 residues. Germline CDR1 MNHEY, CDR2 SVGEGT.

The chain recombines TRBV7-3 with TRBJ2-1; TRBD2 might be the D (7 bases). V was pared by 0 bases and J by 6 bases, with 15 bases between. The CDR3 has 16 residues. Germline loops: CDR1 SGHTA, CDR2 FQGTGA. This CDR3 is CASSLTMAGAPNEQFF. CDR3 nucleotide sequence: TGTGCCAGCAGCTTAACTATGGCGGGGGCCCCCAATGAGCAGTTCTTC.

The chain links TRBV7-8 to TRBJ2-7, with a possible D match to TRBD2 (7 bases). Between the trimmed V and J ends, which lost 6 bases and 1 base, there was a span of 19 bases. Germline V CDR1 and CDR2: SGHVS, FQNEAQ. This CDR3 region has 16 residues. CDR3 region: CASRPGGGAGSYEQYF. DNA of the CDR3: TGTGCCAGCAGGCCAGGCGGGGGCGCCGGGTCCTACGAGCAGTACTTC.

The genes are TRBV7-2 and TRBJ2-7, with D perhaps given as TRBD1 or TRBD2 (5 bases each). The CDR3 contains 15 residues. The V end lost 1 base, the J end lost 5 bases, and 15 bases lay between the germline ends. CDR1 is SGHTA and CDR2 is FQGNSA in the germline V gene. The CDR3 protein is CASSLVFTGGNEQYF. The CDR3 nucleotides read TGTGCCAGCAGCTTAGTCTTTACAGGAGGAAACGAGCAGTACTTC.

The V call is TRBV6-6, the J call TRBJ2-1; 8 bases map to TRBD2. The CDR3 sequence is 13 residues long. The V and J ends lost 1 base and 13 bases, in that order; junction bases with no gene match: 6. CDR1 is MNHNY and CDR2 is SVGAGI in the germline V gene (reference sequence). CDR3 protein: CASSYYGGETQFF. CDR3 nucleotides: TGTGCCAGCAGTTACTACGGGGGGGAGACCCAGTTCTTC.

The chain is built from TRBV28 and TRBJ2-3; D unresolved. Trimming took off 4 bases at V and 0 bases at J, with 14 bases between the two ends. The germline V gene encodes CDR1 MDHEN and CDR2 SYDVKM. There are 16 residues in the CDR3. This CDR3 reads CASSSSTELSTDTQYF. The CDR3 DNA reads TGTGCCAGCAGTTCATCAACAGAGCTCAGCACAGATACGCAGTATTTT.

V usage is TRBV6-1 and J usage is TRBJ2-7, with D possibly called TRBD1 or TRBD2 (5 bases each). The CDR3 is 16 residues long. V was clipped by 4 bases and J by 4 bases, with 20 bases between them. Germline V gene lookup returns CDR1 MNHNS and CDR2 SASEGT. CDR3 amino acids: CASSGPGPIHGYEQYF. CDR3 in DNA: TGTGCCAGCAGTGGCCCGGGACCCATCCATGGTTACGAGCAGTACTTC.

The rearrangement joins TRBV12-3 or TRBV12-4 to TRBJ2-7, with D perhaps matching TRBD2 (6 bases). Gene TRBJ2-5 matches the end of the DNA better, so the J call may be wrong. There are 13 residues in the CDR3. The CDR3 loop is CASRNGGQETQYF. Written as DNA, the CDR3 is TGTGCCAGCAGGAATGGGGGGCAAGAGACCCAGTACTTC.

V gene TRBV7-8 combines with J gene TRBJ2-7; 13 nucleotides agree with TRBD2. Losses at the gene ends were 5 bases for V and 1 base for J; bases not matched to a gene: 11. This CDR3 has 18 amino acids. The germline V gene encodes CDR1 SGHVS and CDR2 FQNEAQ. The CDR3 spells CASSQPGLAGSKSYEQYF. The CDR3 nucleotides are TGTGCCAGCAGCCAGCCGGGACTAGCGGGATCTAAGTCCTACGAGCAGTACTTC.

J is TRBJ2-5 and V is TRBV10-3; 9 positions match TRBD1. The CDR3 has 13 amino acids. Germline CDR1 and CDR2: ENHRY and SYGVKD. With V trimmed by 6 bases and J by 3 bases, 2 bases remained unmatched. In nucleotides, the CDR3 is TGTGCCATCAGGAGGGACAGGGAAGAGACCCAGTACTTC. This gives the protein CAIRRDREETQYF.

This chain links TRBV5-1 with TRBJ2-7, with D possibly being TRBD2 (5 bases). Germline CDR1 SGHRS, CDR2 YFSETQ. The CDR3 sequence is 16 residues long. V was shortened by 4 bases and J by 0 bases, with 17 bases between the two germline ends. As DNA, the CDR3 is TGCGCCAGCAGCGTCCCTAGAGGGCTTTACTCCTACGAGCAGTACTTC. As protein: CASSVPRGLYSYEQYF.

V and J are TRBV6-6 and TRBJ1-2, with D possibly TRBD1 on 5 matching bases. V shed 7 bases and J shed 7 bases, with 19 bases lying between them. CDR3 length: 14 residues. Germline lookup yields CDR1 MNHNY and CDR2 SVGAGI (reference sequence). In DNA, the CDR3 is TGTGCCAGCATCCTTAGGTGGGGGAATGGTGGCTACACCTTC. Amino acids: CASILRWGNGGYTF.

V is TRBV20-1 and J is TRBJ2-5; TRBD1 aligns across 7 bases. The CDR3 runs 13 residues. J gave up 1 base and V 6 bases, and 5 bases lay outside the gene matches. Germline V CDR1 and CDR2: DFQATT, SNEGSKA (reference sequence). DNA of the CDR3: TGCAGTGCCCCGAACAGGGGCCAAGAGACCCAGTACTTC. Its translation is CSAPNRGQETQYF.

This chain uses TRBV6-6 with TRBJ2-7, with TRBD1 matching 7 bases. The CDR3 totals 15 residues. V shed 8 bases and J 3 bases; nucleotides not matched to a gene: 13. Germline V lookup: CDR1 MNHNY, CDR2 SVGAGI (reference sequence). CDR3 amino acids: CASHFSDRSNYEQYF. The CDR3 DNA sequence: TGTGCCAGCCACTTTTCGGACAGGTCAAACTACGAGCAGTACTTC.

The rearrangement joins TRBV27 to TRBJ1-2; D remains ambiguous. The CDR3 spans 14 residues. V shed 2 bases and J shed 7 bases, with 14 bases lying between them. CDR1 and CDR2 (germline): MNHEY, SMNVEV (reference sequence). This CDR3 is CASSLGGVGCGYTF. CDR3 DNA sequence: TGTGCCAGCAGTTTAGGCGGGGTCGGCTGTGGCTACACCTTC.